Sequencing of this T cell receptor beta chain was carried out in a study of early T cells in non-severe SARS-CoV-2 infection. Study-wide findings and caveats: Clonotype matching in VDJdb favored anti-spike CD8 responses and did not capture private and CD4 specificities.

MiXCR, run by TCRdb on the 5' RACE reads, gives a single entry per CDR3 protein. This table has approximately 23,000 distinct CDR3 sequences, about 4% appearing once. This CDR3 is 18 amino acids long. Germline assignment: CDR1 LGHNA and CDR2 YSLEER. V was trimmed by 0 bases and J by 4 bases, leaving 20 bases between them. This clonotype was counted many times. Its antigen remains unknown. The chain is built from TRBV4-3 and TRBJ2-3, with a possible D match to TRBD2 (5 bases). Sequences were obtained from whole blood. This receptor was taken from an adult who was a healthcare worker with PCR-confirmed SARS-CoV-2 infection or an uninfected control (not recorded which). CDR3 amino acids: CASSQDLIGGLLSDTQYF. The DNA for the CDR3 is TGCGCCAGCAGCCAAGATTTGATCGGAGGACTCCTATCAGATACGCAGTATTTT.